This T cell receptor (beta chain) was identified in a study of tumor-infiltrating lymphocytes in primary liver carcinoma. General study results and limits: A fraction of only about 7-24% of top clones appeared in all five tumor regions.

Details on this clonotype: Its antigen is unidentified. As the CDR3 is not closed by the conserved phenylalanine or tryptophan, this likely results from a read error.

With a constant-region primer, TCR beta cDNA was made from around 530 ng of total RNA. Three nested multiplex PCR rounds of slightly modified ARM-PCR generated TCR beta libraries. Two initial PCR rounds of ten to eleven cycles each paired TRBV1-TRBV30 forward primers with a C-beta reverse primer. From the multiplex PCR reads, TCRdb called clonotypes with MiXCR, one entry per CDR3 protein. The sample consists of approximately 190,000 distinct CDR3 sequences, just under 85% of them appearing once. The germline gives CDR1 SGHDT, CDR2 YYEEEE. The CDR3 runs 14 residues. Unsorted bulk tissue, roughly 20-34 mg of it, served as the source for co-extraction of RNA and DNA.

This receptor was taken from a man aged 35 to 55 with primary liver carcinoma and hepatitis B virus infection. Sequencing was performed on tumor tissue from primary liver carcinoma. The chain employs TRBV5-6 and TRBJ2-5, with D possibly matching TRBD2 (5 bases). The CDR3 nucleotides read TGTGCCAGTAGCTTGGAGGCTGGCCAAGAGACCCAGTACATC. This codes for CASSLEAGQETQYI.